This T cell receptor beta chain comes out of a study of cytomegalovirus exposure and HLA in healthy donors. The overall study: An earlier analysis identified approximately 110 million unique TCR beta sequences in some 180 million T cells.

Whole-study findings and limits: One variant, a missense change in DCLRE1C, was linked in a later analysis to TCR beta V- and J-gene trimming. It was confirmed in vitro that three of the CMV-associated chains were specific for CMV antigens. The authors reported that TCR beta sequences could predict HLA-A and HLA-B alleles. These predictions were accurate for most subjects in the first cohort.

Notes on this clone: Its matching antigen is unknown.

The primer mix had 60 Vbeta and 13 Jbeta primers. TCRdb's copy holds only in-frame clones and misses some; the assay was immunoSEQ multiplex PCR. The table includes approximately 150,000 clones, over 60% detected once. The CDR3 consists of 12 residues. Germline loops: CDR1 GTSNPN, CDR2 SVGIG (reference sequence). V shed 2 bases and J shed 8 bases, with 12 bases lying between them. The specimen sequenced was PBMCs. The origin of this receptor is a woman in her 30s in good health and CMV-seropositive. The chain uses TRBV30 and TRBJ1-2; the D is unclear. CDR3 in amino acids: CAWSIRSVGYTF. The CDR3 nucleotides read TGTGCCTGGAGTATCCGCTCGGTAGGCTACACCTTC.